This TCR beta chain is from a study of technical replicates of blood from four donors. The CDR3 spans 17 residues. The germline gives CDR1 LNHDA, CDR2 SQIVND (reference sequence). The junction had 11 bases not matched to a gene; V was cut back by 4 bases and J by 0 bases. Some clones are missing from TCRdb's copy, which holds only in-frame ones; the method was immunoSEQ multiplex PCR. Of 70,000 or so clones listed, around 93% are singletons. Sequencing input: T cells isolated from PBMCs. This chain links TRBV19 with TRBJ1-1, with 7 bases identical to TRBD1. The receptor was isolated from a human donor in good health. The CDR3 region has the DNA TGTGCCAGTAGTAGCGGGACAGACTTGCGCGTGAACACTGAAGCTTTCTTT. Encoded protein: CASSSGTDLRVNTEAFF.